This TCR beta chain came from a study of blood T cell repertoires in COVID-19 (dated by TCRdb to 2019 to 2021). At the level of the whole study: Samples from collaborators originated in the United States, Italy and Spain and spanned both the acute and convalescent phases of COVID-19. The prospective study material was composed of cDNA or gDNA derived from T cells, B-cell-depleted T cells, or PBMCs. Subjects who had been exposed to COVID-19, were actively infected with it, or had recovered from it provided the deeply sampled blood TCRbeta repertoires that made up the dataset. A freely available public database, intended as a resource for researchers studying the immune response to SARS-CoV-2, is where the repertoires were released. Samples came from the ongoing ImmuneRACE study (first 160 participants) plus 1,254 subjects from 6 global collaborators. The sample metadata nearly always contained a de-identified subject ID, COVID-19 status, age in years and sex. Where available, HLA class I and class II types were taken from metadata supplied by the sample provider and were not determined by assay-based typing. Overall study results and their limits: How much clinical and demographic metadata was included differed by source and by participant, and the metadata was provided uncurated.

The immunoSEQ Assay, a bias-controlled multiplex PCR, was used to amplify TCRbeta CDR3 regions from genomic DNA. Per the authors' processing: Within the assay, amplification of reference gene primers was used to estimate how many nucleated cells each sample contained. To quantify the absolute abundance of each unique TCRbeta CDR3 rearrangement, sequence reads were collapsed and filtered. For each sample, productive Simpson clonality was calculated by taking the square root of Simpson's diversity index across productive rearrangements. TCRdb retrieved this table from immuneACCESS and kept in-frame rearrangements only. Not all clones are present; in checked studies, unresolved V genes account for under half, and no reason is known for the remainder. V and J calls and clone size are those listed in that table; D and trimming were worked out from the DNA. This sample comprises 200,000 to 300,000 clones, 70% to 90% of them detected only once. The ten largest make up 0.95% to 1% of the sample.

Another Seattle source contributed samples from volunteer blood donors who had recovered from COVID-19. The collaborating institutions used their own protocols to collect whole blood in K2EDTA tubes. For TCRbeta analysis, collaborator samples were shipped as frozen whole blood, as isolated PBMCs, or as DNA extracted from either sample type. As concerns this clone: Its antigen has not been determined. No much larger clone exists at a distance of one base, and base qualities are not known.

The sequenced sample was peripheral blood. This TCR derives from a woman in her 40s who had recovered from COVID-19.

The CDR3 region reads CSVGQTEAFF. The DNA sequence is as follows: TGCAGCGTTGGTCAAACTGAAGCTTTCTTT. The receptor chain draws on TRBV29-1 and TRBJ1-1, with the D gene too uncertain to name. The CDR3 goes from the cysteine to the phenylalanine over 10 residues. Only CDR3 DNA is held: 30 bases, read in frame from base 1. Per the germline V gene, SQVTM is the CDR1 and ANQGSEA is the CDR2. V loses 4 bases of germline sequence and J loses 5 bases, and the interval between the two ends is 5 bases.